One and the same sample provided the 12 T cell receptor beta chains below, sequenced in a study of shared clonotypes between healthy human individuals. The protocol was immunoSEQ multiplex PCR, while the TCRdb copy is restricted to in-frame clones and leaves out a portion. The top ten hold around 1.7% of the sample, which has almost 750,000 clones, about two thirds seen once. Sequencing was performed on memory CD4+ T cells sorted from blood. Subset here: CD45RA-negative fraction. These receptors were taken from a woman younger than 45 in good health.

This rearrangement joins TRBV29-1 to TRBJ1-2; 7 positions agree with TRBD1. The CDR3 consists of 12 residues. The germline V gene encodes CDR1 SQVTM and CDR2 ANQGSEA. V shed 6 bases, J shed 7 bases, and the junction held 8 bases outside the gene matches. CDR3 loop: CSVEGQPGGYTF. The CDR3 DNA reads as TGCAGCGTCGAGGGACAGCCAGGTGGCTACACCTTC.

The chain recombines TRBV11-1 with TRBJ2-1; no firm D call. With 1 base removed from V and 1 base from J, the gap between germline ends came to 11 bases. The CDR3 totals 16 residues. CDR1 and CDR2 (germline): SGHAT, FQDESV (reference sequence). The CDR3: CASSLELGRSYNEQFF. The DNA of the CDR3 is TGTGCCAGCAGCTTAGAGCTAGGTCGTTCCTACAATGAGCAGTTCTTC.

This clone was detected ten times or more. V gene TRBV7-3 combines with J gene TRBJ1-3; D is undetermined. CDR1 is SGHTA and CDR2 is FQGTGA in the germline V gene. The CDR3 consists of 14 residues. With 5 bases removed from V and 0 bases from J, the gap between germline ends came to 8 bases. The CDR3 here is CASSPQNSGNTIYF. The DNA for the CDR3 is TGTGCCAGCAGCCCCCAGAACTCTGGAAACACCATATATTTT. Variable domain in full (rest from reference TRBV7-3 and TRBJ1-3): GAGVSQTPSNKVTEKGKYVELRCDPISGHTALYWYRQSLGQGPEFLIYFQGTGAADDSGLPNDRFFAVRPEGSVSTLKIQRTERGDSAVYLCASSPQNSGNTIYFGEGSWLTVV.

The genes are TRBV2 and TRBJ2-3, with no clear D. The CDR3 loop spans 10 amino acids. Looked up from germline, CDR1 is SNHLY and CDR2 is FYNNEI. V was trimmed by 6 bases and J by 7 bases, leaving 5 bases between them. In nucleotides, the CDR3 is TGTGCCAGCAGCGGAAATACGCAGTATTTT. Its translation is CASSGNTQYF.

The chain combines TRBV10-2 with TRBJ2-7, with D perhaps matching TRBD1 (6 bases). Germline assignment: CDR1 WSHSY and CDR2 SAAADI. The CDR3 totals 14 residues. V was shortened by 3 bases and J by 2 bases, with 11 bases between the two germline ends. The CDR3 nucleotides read TGCGCCAGCAGTGACAGGGGAATTCCCTACGAGCAGTACTTC. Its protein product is CASSDRGIPYEQYF.

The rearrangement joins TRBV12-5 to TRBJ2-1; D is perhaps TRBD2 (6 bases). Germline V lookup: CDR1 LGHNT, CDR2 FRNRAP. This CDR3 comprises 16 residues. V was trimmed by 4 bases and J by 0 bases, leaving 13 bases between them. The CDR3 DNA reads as TGTGCTAGTGGTTCGGGAGACCCCAGCTCCTACAATGAGCAGTTCTTC. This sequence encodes CASGSGDPSSYNEQFF.

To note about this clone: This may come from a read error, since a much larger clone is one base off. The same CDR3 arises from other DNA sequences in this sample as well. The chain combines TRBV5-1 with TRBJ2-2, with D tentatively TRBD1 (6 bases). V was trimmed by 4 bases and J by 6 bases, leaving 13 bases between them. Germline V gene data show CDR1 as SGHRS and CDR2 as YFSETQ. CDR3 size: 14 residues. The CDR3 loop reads CASSLATGPGELFF. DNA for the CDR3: TGCGCCAGCAGCCTGGCCACAGGGCCCGGGGAGCTGTTTTTT.

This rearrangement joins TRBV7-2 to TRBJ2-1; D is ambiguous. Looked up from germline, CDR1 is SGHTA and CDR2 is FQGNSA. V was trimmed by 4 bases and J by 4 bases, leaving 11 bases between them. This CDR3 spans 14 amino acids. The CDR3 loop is CASSWAGPYNEQFF. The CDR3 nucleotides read TGTGCCAGCAGCTGGGCCGGACCATACAATGAGCAGTTCTTC.

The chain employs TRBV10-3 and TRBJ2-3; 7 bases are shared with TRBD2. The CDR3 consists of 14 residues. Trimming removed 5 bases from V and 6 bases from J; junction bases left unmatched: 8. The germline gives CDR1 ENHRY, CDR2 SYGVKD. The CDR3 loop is CAISLGLDSDTQYF. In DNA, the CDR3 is TGTGCCATCAGTCTCGGACTAGATTCGGATACGCAGTATTTT.

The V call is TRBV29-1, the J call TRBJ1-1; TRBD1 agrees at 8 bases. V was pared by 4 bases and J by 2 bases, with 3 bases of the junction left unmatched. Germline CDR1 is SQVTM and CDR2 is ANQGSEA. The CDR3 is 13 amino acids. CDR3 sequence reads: CSVVQGVNTEAFF. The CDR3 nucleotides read TGCAGCGTTGTACAGGGGGTAAACACTGAAGCTTTCTTT.

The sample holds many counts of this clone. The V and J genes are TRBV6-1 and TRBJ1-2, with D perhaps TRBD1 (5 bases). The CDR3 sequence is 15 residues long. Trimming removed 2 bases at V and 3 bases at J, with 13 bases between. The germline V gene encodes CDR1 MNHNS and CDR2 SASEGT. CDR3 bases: TGTGCCAGCAGTGAATACGGGGGGTTGGACTATGGCTACACCTTC. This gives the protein CASSEYGGLDYGYTF.

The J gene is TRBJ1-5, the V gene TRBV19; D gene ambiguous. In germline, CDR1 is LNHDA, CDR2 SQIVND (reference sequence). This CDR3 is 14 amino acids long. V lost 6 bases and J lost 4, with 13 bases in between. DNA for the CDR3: TGTGCCAGTAGCCTTACAACGAATAATCAGCCCCAGCATTTT. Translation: CASSLTTNNQPQHF.